This T cell receptor (beta chain) originates from a study of blood T cell repertoires in COVID-19. On the study more broadly: Italy, Spain and the United States were the sources of the convalescent and acute COVID-19 samples.

Trimming cost V 1 base and J 2 bases, with 8 bases left between them. This CDR3 has 13 amino acids. The germline V gene has CDR1 SQVTM and CDR2 ANQGSEA. Original processing methods: Nucleated cell number was recorded as an estimate derived from reference gene primer amplification. Sequencing used immunoSEQ multiplex PCR; TCRdb keeps in-frame clones, though not all of them. V and J calls and clone size are given by that table; D and trimming were obtained from the DNA. The profile covers fewer than 100,000 clones, with approximately 83% appearing a single time and 3.8% taken by the ten largest. The chain couples TRBV29-1 to TRBJ1-1; D call uncertain. Sequenced: peripheral blood. The source of this sequence is a man aged 55 to 70 with acute or convalescent COVID-19. In DNA, the CDR3 is TGCAGCGTTGAAGCCGGGATAAACACTGAAGCTTTCTTT. It codes for CSVEAGINTEAFF.